This T cell receptor beta chain was recovered during a study of T-cell memory formation after mild COVID-19. Study-wide results and caveats: Some clones that responded turned up in pre-infection memory, which suggests that cross-reactive memory joined in.

Each CDR3 protein gets one entry after TCRdb re-called the 5' RACE reads with MiXCR. The sample records 250,000 to 350,000 distinct CDR3 sequences, roughly 15% being singletons. The V gene lost 1 base and the J gene lost 12 bases, with 12 bases spanning the gap. Germline CDR1 and CDR2: LGHNA and YNFKEQ. The CDR3 is 12 residues long. This clonotype was seen only a few times. Its antigen is not identified. The source of this sequence is a man younger than 30 who had mild COVID-19 (a few samples of this study predate the infection). Cell type and time point are not known. Material: PBMCs or a T cell subset sorted from them (not recorded which). This chain connects TRBV4-2 to TRBJ1-2; no clear D gene. This CDR3 is CASSQGRETDTF. The CDR3 region has the DNA TGTGCCAGCAGCCAAGGCCGGGAGACCGACACCTTC.